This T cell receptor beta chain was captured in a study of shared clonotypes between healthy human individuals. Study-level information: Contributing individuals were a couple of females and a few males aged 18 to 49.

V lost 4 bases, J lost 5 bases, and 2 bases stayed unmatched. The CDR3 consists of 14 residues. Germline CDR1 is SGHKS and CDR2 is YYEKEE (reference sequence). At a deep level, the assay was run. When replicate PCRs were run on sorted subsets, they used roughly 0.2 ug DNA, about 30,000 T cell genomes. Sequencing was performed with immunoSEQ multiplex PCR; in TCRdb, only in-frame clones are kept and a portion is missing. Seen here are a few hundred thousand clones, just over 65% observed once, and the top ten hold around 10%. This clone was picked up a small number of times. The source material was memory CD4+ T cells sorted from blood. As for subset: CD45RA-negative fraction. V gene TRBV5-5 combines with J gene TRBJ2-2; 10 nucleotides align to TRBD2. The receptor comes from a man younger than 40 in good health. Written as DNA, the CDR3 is TGTGCCAGCAGCGTACTAGCGGGAACCGGGGAGCTGTTTTTT. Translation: CASSVLAGTGELFF. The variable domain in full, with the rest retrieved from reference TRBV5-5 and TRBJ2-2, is DAGVTQSPTHLIKTRGQQVTLRCSPISGHKSVSWYQQVLGQGPQFIFQYYEKEERGRGNFPDRFSARQFPNYSSELNVNALLLGDSALYLCASSVLAGTGELFFGEGSRLTVL.